These T cell receptor beta chains were read from a single sample in a study of blood T cell repertoires in COVID-19. Measured with immunoSEQ multiplex PCR; TCRdb has only the in-frame clones, and not every one. The sample records around 130,000 clones, approximately 77% being singletons. Sample: peripheral blood. These receptors originate from an elderly man with acute or convalescent COVID-19. Each CDR3 is given with its conserved first and last residue. Fields, in order: D gene, J gene, V gene, CDR3 length, clone size, CDR3 DNA, CDR3 protein. The D gene is left open where the match is weak. Clone size is not always given. Where it is, it says once, few, many or a class for expanded clones.

d_gene: NA
j_gene: TRBJ1-3
v_gene: TRBV16
len: 14
abundance: NA
CDR3nt: TGTGCCAGCAGCCATCGTATCTCTGGAAACACCATATATTTT
CDR3aa: CASSHRISGNTIYF

d_gene: NA
j_gene: TRBJ1-3
v_gene: TRBV10-3
len: 16
abundance: NA
CDR3nt: TGTGCCATCAGTGAGTCAGGACATAAGGCTGGAAACACCATATATTTT
CDR3aa: CAISESGHKAGNTIYF

d_gene: NA
j_gene: TRBJ2-4
v_gene: TRBV29-1
len: 13
abundance: NA
CDR3nt: TGCAGCTACCGGAGCTTGGGGGGAAACATTCAGTACTTC
CDR3aa: CSYRSLGGNIQYF

d_gene: NA
j_gene: TRBJ1-1
v_gene: TRBV5-8
len: 15
abundance: NA
CDR3nt: TGTGCCAGCAGCCCTACGGAGCAGCGGAACACTGAAGCTTTCTTT
CDR3aa: CASSPTEQRNTEAFF

d_gene: NA
j_gene: TRBJ1-1
v_gene: TRBV28
len: 14
abundance: NA
CDR3nt: TGTGCCAGCAGTTTATTGGGGGGTGGGGCTGAAGCTTTCTTT
CDR3aa: CASSLLGGGAEAFF

d_gene: NA
j_gene: TRBJ1-3
v_gene: TRBV29-1
len: 13
abundance: NA
CDR3nt: TGCAGCGTCACCGAACATAGCGGAAACACCATATATTTT
CDR3aa: CSVTEHSGNTIYF

d_gene: TRBD2
j_gene: TRBJ2-1
v_gene: TRBV5-1
len: 15
abundance: NA
CDR3nt: TGCGCCAGCAGCTTGTCCCTAGCGGGGGAGAATGAGCAGTTCTTC
CDR3aa: CASSLSLAGENEQFF

d_gene: NA
j_gene: TRBJ1-1
v_gene: TRBV18
len: 13
abundance: NA
CDR3nt: TGTGCCAGCTCCCCGATGAGGGGGACTGAAGCTTTCTTT
CDR3aa: CASSPMRGTEAFF

d_gene: NA
j_gene: TRBJ1-2
v_gene: TRBV19
len: 15
abundance: NA
CDR3nt: TGTGCCAGTAGTATGAGGTCAGTAGCTAACTATGGCTACACCTTC
CDR3aa: CASSMRSVANYGYTF

d_gene: TRBD1
j_gene: TRBJ2-2
v_gene: TRBV5-8
len: 18
abundance: many
CDR3nt: TGTGCCAGCAGCTTGTTTGGCAGGGGGTACGGGGCAAGGAGGAAGCTGTTTTTT
CDR3aa: CASSLFGRGYGARRKLFF

d_gene: TRBD1
j_gene: TRBJ2-7
v_gene: TRBV6-5
len: 13
abundance: NA
CDR3nt: TGTGCCAGCAGGCGACAGGGGTCCTACGAGCAGTACTTC
CDR3aa: CASRRQGSYEQYF

d_gene: TRBD1
j_gene: TRBJ1-1
v_gene: TRBV9
len: 15
abundance: NA
CDR3nt: TGTGCCAGCAGCGTAGGGACAGGGTTGAACACTGAAGCTTTCTTT
CDR3aa: CASSVGTGLNTEAFF

d_gene: NA
j_gene: TRBJ1-2
v_gene: TRBV6-5
len: 14
abundance: NA
CDR3nt: TGTGCCAGCAGTTACGACAGTTCCTACTATGGCTACACCTTC
CDR3aa: CASSYDSSYYGYTF

d_gene: TRBD1
j_gene: TRBJ1-2
v_gene: TRBV7-2
len: 16
abundance: NA
CDR3nt: TGTGCCAGCAGCTTCCCGGGACAGGGGAGGATAGACGGCTACACCTTC
CDR3aa: CASSFPGQGRIDGYTF

d_gene: NA
j_gene: TRBJ2-2
v_gene: TRBV10-3
len: 13
abundance: few
CDR3nt: TGTGCCATCCGGGACAAGAACACCGGGGAGCTGTTTTTT
CDR3aa: CAIRDKNTGELFF

d_gene: NA
j_gene: TRBJ1-4
v_gene: TRBV19
len: 16
abundance: NA
CDR3nt: TGTGCCAGTAGTTCAAACGCCCGGAGGGGTGATGAAAAACTGTTTTTT
CDR3aa: CASSSNARRGDEKLFF

d_gene: TRBD2
j_gene: TRBJ2-1
v_gene: TRBV7-2
len: 15
abundance: NA
CDR3nt: TGTGCCAGCAGCTTAAAGCGGGGGGGAAACAATGAGCAGTTCTTC
CDR3aa: CASSLKRGGNNEQFF

d_gene: TRBD1
j_gene: TRBJ1-2
v_gene: TRBV19
len: 12
abundance: NA
CDR3nt: TGTGCCACCCGACAGGGGGCGGCTGGCTACACCTTC
CDR3aa: CATRQGAAGYTF

d_gene: NA
j_gene: TRBJ1-2
v_gene: TRBV6-1
len: 15
abundance: few
CDR3nt: TGTGCCAGCAGTGAAGCCCCGGGAGGGGAATATGGCTACACCTTC
CDR3aa: CASSEAPGGEYGYTF

d_gene: TRBD1
j_gene: TRBJ2-3
v_gene: TRBV4-2
len: 16
abundance: NA
CDR3nt: TGTGCCAGCAGCCAGGTTCAACAGGGGGCAGCGGATACGCAGTATTTT
CDR3aa: CASSQVQQGAADTQYF

d_gene: TRBD1
j_gene: TRBJ1-4
v_gene: TRBV2
len: 15
abundance: NA
CDR3nt: TGTGCCAGCAGGTCCATGGGACAGCTTAATGAAAAACTGTTTTTT
CDR3aa: CASRSMGQLNEKLFF

d_gene: NA
j_gene: TRBJ1-5
v_gene: TRBV5-1
len: 14
abundance: few
CDR3nt: TGCGCCAGCAGCTTGGAAGGGGGCAATCAGCCCCAGCATTTT
CDR3aa: CASSLEGGNQPQHF

d_gene: NA
j_gene: TRBJ1-3
v_gene: TRBV18
len: 17
abundance: NA
CDR3nt: TGTGCCAGCTCACCAGGGTTGGACACGCGGACTGGAAACACCATATATTTT
CDR3aa: CASSPGLDTRTGNTIYF

d_gene: TRBD1
j_gene: TRBJ1-2
v_gene: TRBV3-1/TRBV3-2
len: 14
abundance: NA
CDR3nt: TGTGCCAGCAGCCTTAGGACAGGAAACTATGGCTACACCTTC
CDR3aa: CASSLRTGNYGYTF

d_gene: TRBD1
j_gene: TRBJ2-3
v_gene: TRBV5-1
len: 15
abundance: once
CDR3nt: TGCGCCAGCAGCCTAGGACAGGGAGGCACAGATACGCAGTATTTT
CDR3aa: CASSLGQGGTDTQYF

d_gene: TRBD1
j_gene: TRBJ2-4
v_gene: TRBV20-1
len: 15
abundance: NA
CDR3nt: TGCAGTGCTAGTAACGGACAGGGTGCCAAAAACATTCAGTACTTC
CDR3aa: CSASNGQGAKNIQYF